This passage covers 21 T cell receptor beta chains from one sample sequenced in a study of shared clonotypes between healthy human individuals. The assay was immunoSEQ multiplex PCR, and TCRdb's table has in-frame clones only and misses some. The data contain approximately 2,200,000 clones, about 92% of them seen just once; the ten biggest clones take up around 1.7%. Naive CD8 cells, CD45RO-negative and positively selected for CCR7, excluded terminally differentiated effector memory CD45RA+ cells. Material for sequencing was naive CD8+ T cells from PBMCs. Source of these receptors: a man in his late teens or twenties in good health. Some clones in this sample may be carry-over from other donors' samples.

This chain uses TRBV27 with TRBJ2-1; TRBD1 agrees at 9 bases. V lost 5 bases to trimming and J lost 7 bases; unmatched junction nucleotides: 18. Germline V gives CDR1 MNHEY, CDR2 SMNVEV (reference sequence). The CDR3 length is 18 residues. The CDR3 is CASSTVPGQGSGRNEQFF. In nucleotides, the CDR3 is TGTGCCAGCAGTACCGTCCCGGGACAGGGATCTGGGCGGAATGAGCAGTTCTTC.

V usage is TRBV27 and J usage is TRBJ1-3; D perhaps matches TRBD1 (5 bases). The ends were cut back, 8 bases at V and 1 base at J, with 15 bases in the middle. CDR3 length equals 15 residues. Per the germline V gene, CDR1 is MNHEY and CDR2 is SMNVEV (reference sequence). The CDR3 DNA follows: TGTGCCAGCTCCCCCCGAGCAGGGTCTGGAAACACCATATATTTT. This codes for CASSPRAGSGNTIYF.

This chain joins TRBV13 and TRBJ2-3; either TRBD1 or TRBD2 may fit D (5 bases each). In germline, CDR1 is PRHDT, CDR2 FYEKMQ (reference sequence). The CDR3 is 14 residues long. Trimming took off 4 bases at V and 4 bases at J, with 12 bases between the two ends. CDR3 in amino acids: CASSSRGVSDTQYF. CDR3 coding DNA: TGTGCCAGCAGCTCTCGAGGGGTCTCAGATACGCAGTATTTT.

V and J are TRBV7-9 and TRBJ2-7; weak D call: TRBD2 (6 bases). There are 14 residues in the CDR3. Germline CDR1 and CDR2: SEHNR and FQNEAQ (reference sequence). The ends were cut back, 5 bases at V and 4 bases at J, with 15 bases in the middle. The CDR3 sequence is CASSTGGRGYEQYF. As DNA, the CDR3 is TGTGCCAGCAGCACCGGGGGACGGGGATACGAGCAGTACTTC. The whole variable domain, remainder taken from reference TRBV7-9 and TRBJ2-7, is DTGVSQNPRHKITKRGQNVTFRCDPISEHNRLYWYRQTLGQGPEFLTYFQNEAQLEKSRLLSDRFSAERPKGSFSTLEIQRTEQGDSAMYLCASSTGGRGYEQYFGPGTRLTVT.

The V gene is TRBV7-9, the J gene TRBJ2-1; unclear D gene. Germline V gives CDR1 SEHNR, CDR2 FQNEAQ (reference sequence). Trimming removed 3 bases from V and 5 bases from J, with 11 bases in between. There are 14 residues in the CDR3. This CDR3 reads CASSLGEWDNEQFF. The CDR3 nucleotides read TGTGCCAGCAGCTTGGGTGAGTGGGACAATGAGCAGTTCTTC.

The V call is TRBV29-1, the J call TRBJ2-1; 7 nucleotides match TRBD1. The J segment lost 5 bases and the V segment lost 5 bases, leaving 6 bases of the junction unmatched. The CDR3 totals 13 residues. Germline V lookup: CDR1 SQVTM, CDR2 ANQGSEA. CDR3 coding DNA: TGCAGCGTTTCAGGGGGTCCGAACAATGAGCAGTTCTTC. Translated: CSVSGGPNNEQFF.

The chain is built from TRBV2 and TRBJ1-3; D remains unclear. Germline values: CDR1 SNHLY, CDR2 FYNNEI. The CDR3 extends over 13 amino acids. The V gene lost 4 bases and the J gene lost 7 bases, with 11 bases spanning the gap. The CDR3 region has the DNA TGTGCCAGCAGTGGATCCCGGGGTAACACCATATATTTT. This gives the protein CASSGSRGNTIYF.

The CDR3 DNA reads TGTGCCAGCAGCGTATTAGGACAGGGGGCGCCCGGGGCCAACGTCCTGACTTTC. Translating gives CASSVLGQGAPGANVLTF. The chain recombines TRBV9 with TRBJ2-6; 11 nucleotides agree with TRBD1. CDR1 and CDR2 (germline): SGDLS, YYNGEE. The V segment lost 1 base and the J segment 4 bases; nucleotides outside the gene matches: 7. The CDR3 runs 18 residues.

This chain connects TRBV7-9 to TRBJ2-1, with no clear D. CDR3 length: 17 residues. The ends were cut back, 0 bases at V and 4 bases at J, with 16 bases in the middle. Germline V CDR1 and CDR2: SEHNR, FQNEAQ (reference sequence). CDR3 in DNA: TGTGCCAGCAGCTTAGCTGAACGCCTCCGACAATACAATGAGCAGTTCTTC. Translation: CASSLAERLRQYNEQFF.

This chain joins TRBV6-6 and TRBJ1-4; D is ambiguous. CDR3 length equals 15 residues. V was shortened by 5 bases and J by 0 bases, with 10 bases between the two germline ends. Per germline, CDR1 MNHNY and CDR2 SVGAGI (reference sequence). CDR3: CASSNGLATNEKLFF. CDR3 DNA sequence: TGTGCCAGCAGTAACGGACTAGCAACTAATGAAAAACTGTTTTTT.

The CDR3 spells CASSSRGREIAYEQYF. The CDR3 DNA sequence: TGTGCCAGCAGCTCGCGGGGGCGGGAGATAGCCTACGAGCAGTACTTC. The rearrangement joins TRBV13 to TRBJ2-7, with a weak D call TRBD2 (7 bases). The V end was cut by 4 bases, the J end by 2 bases, with 18 bases between. This CDR3 comprises 16 residues. Germline CDR1 reads PRHDT; CDR2 reads FYEKMQ (reference sequence).

This clone occurred once. The gene calls are TRBV4-3 and TRBJ2-3; D is ambiguous. The CDR3 spans 16 residues. Per germline, CDR1 LGHNA and CDR2 YSLEER. V was pared by 0 bases and J by 0 bases, with 10 bases between. The CDR3 bases are TGCGCCAGCAGCCAAGATCAGCGAGCGAGCACAGATACGCAGTATTTT. Translation: CASSQDQRASTDTQYF.

This clone was observed once. V is TRBV28 and J is TRBJ2-3; maybe TRBD2 (5 bases). CDR3 length: 16 residues. The germline CDR1 and CDR2 sequences are MDHEN and SYDVKM. V was pared by 5 bases and J by 7 bases, with 22 bases between. The CDR3 is CASSTNRAEHVNTQYF. The CDR3 DNA reads as TGTGCCAGCAGTACTAATAGAGCGGAGCACGTAAATACGCAGTATTTT.

The chain couples TRBV7-9 to TRBJ2-5; D is perhaps TRBD1 (6 bases). CDR1 is SEHNR and CDR2 is FQNEAQ in the germline V gene (reference sequence). The CDR3 totals 15 residues. The germline V and J ends were trimmed by 3 bases and 5 bases, with 16 bases remaining between them. The CDR3 is CASSLRQALLETQYF. CDR3 bases: TGTGCCAGCAGCTTGAGACAGGCCCTGTTGGAGACCCAGTACTTC.

This clone showed up just once. The chain has TRBV7-9 and TRBJ2-3; D is possibly TRBD1 or TRBD2 (7 bases each). Germline CDR1 and CDR2: SEHNR and FQNEAQ (reference sequence). The CDR3 is 15 amino acids. V lost 5 bases and J lost 0, with 12 bases in between. Here the CDR3 DNA reads TGTGCCAGCAGCCCTCAGGGGGGGAGCACAGATACGCAGTATTTT. Translating gives CASSPQGGSTDTQYF.

V and J are TRBV2 and TRBJ1-1; D might be TRBD1 (5 bases). With 6 bases removed from V and 0 bases from J, the gap between germline ends came to 11 bases. CDR3 length equals 14 residues. Germline V lookup: CDR1 SNHLY, CDR2 FYNNEI. CDR3 nucleotide sequence: TGTGCCAGCAGACCGGGACTGATGAACACTGAAGCTTTCTTT. Protein product: CASRPGLMNTEAFF.

The chain uses TRBV7-9 and TRBJ2-7; possibly TRBD2 for D (5 bases). Between the trimmed V and J ends, which lost 6 bases and 2 bases, there was a span of 23 bases. CDR1 is SEHNR and CDR2 is FQNEAQ in the germline V gene (reference sequence). CDR3 length equals 17 residues. The CDR3 DNA is TGTGCCAGCAGTCCTCCTCCGGGGTCACCGATCCCCTACGAGCAGTACTTC. Translated: CASSPPPGSPIPYEQYF.

V is TRBV13 and J is TRBJ2-7, with TRBD2 identical over 8 bases. The CDR3 runs to 14 residues. CDR1 is PRHDT, CDR2 FYEKMQ, per germline (reference sequence). Germline trimming cut 5 bases from V and 2 bases from J; bases unmatched to any gene: 5. CDR3 sequence reads: CASSPRLATYEQYF. The CDR3 bases are TGTGCCAGCAGCCCGAGACTAGCGACCTACGAGCAGTACTTC.

This clone came up once. The sample contains more than one DNA sequence encoding this CDR3. The V gene is TRBV9, the J gene TRBJ2-1, with TRBD1 matching 11 bases. The CDR3 sequence is 16 residues long. The trim removed 0 bases at V and 3 bases at J, leaving 2 bases unmatched. CDR1 and CDR2 (germline): SGDLS, YYNGEE. CDR3 sequence: CASSVAGTGGYNEQFF. CDR3 nucleotide sequence: TGTGCCAGCAGCGTAGCCGGGACAGGGGGCTACAATGAGCAGTTCTTC.

The chain joins TRBV13 to TRBJ1-1, with TRBD1 matching 8 bases. The CDR3 has 15 amino acids. The V gene's germline CDR1 is PRHDT and CDR2 FYEKMQ (reference sequence). Losses at the gene ends were 4 bases for V and 1 base for J; bases not matched to a gene: 5. CDR3: CASSSGQGKNTEAFF. DNA for the CDR3: TGTGCCAGCAGCTCCGGACAGGGAAAGAACACTGAAGCTTTCTTT.

The rearrangement uses TRBV28 and TRBJ2-7; 7 positions match TRBD2. Trimming removed 7 bases from V and 0 bases from J; junction bases left unmatched: 12. The CDR3 covers 16 residues. Germline CDR1 is MDHEN and CDR2 is SYDVKM. The CDR3 loop reads CASNQIAGPGSYEQYF. Written as DNA, the CDR3 is TGTGCCAGCAACCAAATAGCGGGTCCGGGCTCCTACGAGCAGTACTTC.